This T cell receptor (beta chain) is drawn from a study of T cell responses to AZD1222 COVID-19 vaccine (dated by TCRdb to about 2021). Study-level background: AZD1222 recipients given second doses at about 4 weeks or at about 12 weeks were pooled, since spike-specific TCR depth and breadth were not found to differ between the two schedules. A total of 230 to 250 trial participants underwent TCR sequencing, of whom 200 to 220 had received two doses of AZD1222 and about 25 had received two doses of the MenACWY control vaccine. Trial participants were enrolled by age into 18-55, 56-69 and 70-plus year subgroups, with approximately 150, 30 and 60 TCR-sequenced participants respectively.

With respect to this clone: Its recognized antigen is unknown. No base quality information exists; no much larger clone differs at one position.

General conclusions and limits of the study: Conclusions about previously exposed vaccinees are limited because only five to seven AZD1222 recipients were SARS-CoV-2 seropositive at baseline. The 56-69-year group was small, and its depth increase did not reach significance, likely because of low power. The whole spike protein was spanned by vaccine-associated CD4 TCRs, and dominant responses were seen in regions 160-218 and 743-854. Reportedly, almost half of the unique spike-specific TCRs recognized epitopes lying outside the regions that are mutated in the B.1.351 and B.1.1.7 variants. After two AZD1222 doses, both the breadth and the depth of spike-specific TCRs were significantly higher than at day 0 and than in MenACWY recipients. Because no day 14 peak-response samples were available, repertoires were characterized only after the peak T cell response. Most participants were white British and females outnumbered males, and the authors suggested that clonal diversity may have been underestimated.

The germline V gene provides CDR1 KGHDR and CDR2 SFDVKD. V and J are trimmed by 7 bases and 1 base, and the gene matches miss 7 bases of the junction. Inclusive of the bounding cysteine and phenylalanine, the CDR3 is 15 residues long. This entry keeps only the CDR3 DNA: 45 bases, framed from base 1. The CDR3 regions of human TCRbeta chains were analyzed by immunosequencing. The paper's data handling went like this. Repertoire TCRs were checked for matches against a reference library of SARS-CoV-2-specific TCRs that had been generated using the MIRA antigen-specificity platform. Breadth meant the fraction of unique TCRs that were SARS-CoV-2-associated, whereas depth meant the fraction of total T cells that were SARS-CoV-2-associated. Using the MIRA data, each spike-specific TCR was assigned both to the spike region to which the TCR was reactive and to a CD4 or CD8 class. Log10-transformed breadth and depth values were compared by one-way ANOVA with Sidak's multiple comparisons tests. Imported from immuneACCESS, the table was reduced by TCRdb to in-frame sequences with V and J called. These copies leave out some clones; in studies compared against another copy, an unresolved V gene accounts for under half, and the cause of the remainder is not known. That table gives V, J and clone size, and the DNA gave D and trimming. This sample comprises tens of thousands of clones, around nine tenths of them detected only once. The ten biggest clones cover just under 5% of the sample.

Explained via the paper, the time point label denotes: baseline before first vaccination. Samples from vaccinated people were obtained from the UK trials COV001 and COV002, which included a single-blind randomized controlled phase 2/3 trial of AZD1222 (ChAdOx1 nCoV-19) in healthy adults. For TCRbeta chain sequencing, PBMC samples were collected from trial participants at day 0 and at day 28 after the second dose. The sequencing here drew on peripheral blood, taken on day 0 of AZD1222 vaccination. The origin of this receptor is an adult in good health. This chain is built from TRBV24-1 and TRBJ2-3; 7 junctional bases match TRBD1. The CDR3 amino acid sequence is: CATSIGQVGTDTQYF. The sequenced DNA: TGTGCCACCAGCATCGGACAGGTCGGCACAGATACGCAGTATTTT.